This T cell receptor (beta chain) is drawn from a study of neurological immune-mediated disorders. Study observations and caveats: Falling below healthy controls, multiple sclerosis showed the least TCR clonal expansion, while HTLV-1-associated myelopathy showed the most.

The table lists this clonotype with many counts. What it binds is unknown. The germline CDR1 and CDR2 sequences are KGHDR and SFDVKD. The V end was cut by 2 bases, the J end by 6 bases, with 16 bases between. CDR3 length: 16 residues. Time point defined: longitudinal time-point 2. The unsorted libraries had their origin in 2 million PBMCs stored at -80 C. Synthesis of cDNA was carried out by template-switch 5'RACE. The reaction used 10-nucleotide random UMIs. Whenever a sequencing run was performed, it yielded over 190 million TCR-beta sequences from 15-18 subjects. TCRdb called the 5' RACE reads again in MiXCR, with one record for every CDR3 protein. This sample yields tens of thousands of distinct CDR3 sequences, of which less than 10% are seen a single time; under 15% belongs to the top ten.

The chain is built from TRBV24-1 and TRBJ2-1, with a possible D match to TRBD2 (5 bases). Source material: PBMCs. This sequence originates from a man aged 25-45 years in good health. CDR3 sequence reads: CATSDYNLGSGNEQFF. In nucleotides, the CDR3 is TGTGCCACCAGTGATTATAATTTGGGGAGCGGCAATGAGCAGTTCTTC.